Described below is a single T cell receptor (beta chain) sequence and its context. Its antigen target is currently unknown. The input lacks base qualities; no much larger clone sits a single base away. The data derive from a study of PD-1 blockade in classical Hodgkin lymphoma (dated by TCRdb to 2020 to 2022). Background for the entire study: Nivolumab dosing was 3 mg/kg intravenously every 2 weeks, continuing until either disease progression or unacceptable toxicity. To define a peripheral blood immune signature of response to PD-1 blockade in classical Hodgkin lymphoma, the study combined TCR beta sequencing with CyTOF. Overall study outcomes, separate from this receptor: Trial patients achieving complete response had baseline diversity similar to newly diagnosed patients, whereas partial responders and progressors had significantly lower diversity. Newly diagnosed patients were reported to have lower baseline TCR diversity than healthy donors, and relapsed/refractory patients were reported to have lower baseline TCR diversity still. Diversity was lower in patients who began nivolumab less than 1 year after ASCT, so these patients were left out of later analyses to avoid confounding by immune reconstitution. CD4+ but not CD8+ TCR diversity rose significantly by C4D1 (p=0.0027 vs p=0.16), most apparent in complete responders (p=0.02). The study was limited to a single clinical trial cohort, and causes of repertoire differences, possibly disease activity or prior therapy, remained undefined.

The Qiagen DNeasy kit was used to extract genomic DNA from unsorted PBMCs and from the negatively selected CD4+ and CD8+ fractions. TCR beta CDR3 regions were subjected to amplification by immunoSEQ multiplex PCR with primers that anneal to V and J segments. Amplification bias was minimized using a synthetic immune receptor repertoire, and residual bias was removed computationally after sequencing. The paper's data handling went like this. Repertoire diversity was quantified as the Shannon entropy index using custom Python scripts. The unsorted, CD4+ and CD8+ repertoires were each analyzed separately, with the exception of combined analyses, where CD4+ and CD8+ sequences were merged in silico. Clonal expansion was defined as a frequency increase of at least 2-fold after treatment compared with C1D1, and clones undetected at baseline were assigned a pseudocount of 0.5. Clones with 0 or 1 copy at C1D1 were classified as singleton clones, and clones with 2 or more copies were classified as non-singleton clones. Clones expanded in unsorted samples were labelled as CD4+, CD8+ or unknown by matching protein sequences in sorted samples from the same patient. Diversity changes from C1D1 to C4D1 were tested in paired samples using Wilcoxon tests. In its TCRdb copy, this immuneACCESS table keeps in-frame sequences only and misses some clones. Where compared with another copy, unresolved V genes explain less than half of these, and the others have no known cause. The DNA was the basis for D and trimming; V, J and clone size are from that table. The sample data list around 23,000 clones, and approximately 88% of these were observed just once. The top ten clonotypes cover roughly 21% of the sample.

The meaning of the sample's time point label: cycle 4 day 1 (C4D1), after five to seven weeks of nivolumab. All trial patients had relapsed after autologous stem cell transplantation, with cohorts A, B and C differing in prior brentuximab vedotin exposure. The trial cohort was composed of 56 patients with relapsed/refractory classical Hodgkin lymphoma, for whom complete response, partial response or progressive disease was recorded as best overall response. Single-agent nivolumab was administered to trial patients in the multi-cohort phase II CheckMate 205 trial. An independent review committee assessed best overall response by applying the 2007 International Working Group response criteria. PBMCs from the trial were collected at three points: immediately before nivolumab initiation (C1D1), and during therapy at cycle 2 day 1 and cycle 4 day 1. Peripheral blood was collected in 8 mL Vacutainer Cell Preparation Tubes, from which PBMCs were isolated by centrifugation and then cryopreserved.

This receptor was obtained from a human donor with classical Hodgkin lymphoma. The material sequenced was peripheral blood mononuclear cells (PBMCs), taken before the fourth cycle of nivolumab.

The DNA sequence reads TGTGCCAGCAGCCAAGTCGGGGTATCCTACAATGAGCAGTTCTTC. Its amino acids are CASSQVGVSYNEQFF. Here the chain combines TRBV14 and TRBJ2-1; TRBD2 could be the D gene, as 5 bases match. Sequences SGHDN (CDR1) and FVKESK (CDR2) are obtained from the germline V gene. Measured from the cysteine to the phenylalanine, the CDR3 is 15 residues long. CDR3 DNA only is kept here, 45 bases in frame from base 1. V is shortened by 1 base, J by 1 base, and the region joining them spans 8 bases.